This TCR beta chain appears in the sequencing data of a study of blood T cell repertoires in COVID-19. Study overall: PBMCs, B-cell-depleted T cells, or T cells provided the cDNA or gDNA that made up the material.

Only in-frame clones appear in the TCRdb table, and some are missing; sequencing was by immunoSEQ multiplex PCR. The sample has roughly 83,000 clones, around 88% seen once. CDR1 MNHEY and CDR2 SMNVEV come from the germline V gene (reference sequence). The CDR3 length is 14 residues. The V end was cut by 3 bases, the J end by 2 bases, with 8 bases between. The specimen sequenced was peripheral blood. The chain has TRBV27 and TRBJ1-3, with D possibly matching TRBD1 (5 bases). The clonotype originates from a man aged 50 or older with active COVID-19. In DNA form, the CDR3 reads TGTGCCAGCAGTTTGGGAGGGGCTGGAAACACCATATATTTT. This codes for CASSLGGAGNTIYF.